The rows below give T cell receptor beta chains drawn from one sample of a study of cytomegalovirus exposure and HLA in healthy donors. TCRdb's copy holds only in-frame clones and misses some; the assay was immunoSEQ multiplex PCR. The sample lists about 82,000 clones; around 70% were seen once. Source material: PBMCs. Receptor source: a man aged 25-45 years in good health and CMV-seropositive. Both conserved end residues are part of each CDR3. Fields, in order: J gene, CDR3 length, D gene, clone size, V gene, CDR3 protein, CDR3 DNA. A D gene is named only where the DNA matches it firmly. The size of a clone is reported for some rows only, either as once, few or many, or as a class for expanded clones.

>TRBJ1-4|14|NA|NA|TRBV2
CASSREVTNEKLFF
TGTGCCAGCAGTAGGGAGGTGACTAATGAAAAACTGTTTTTT
>TRBJ2-3|14|NA|few|TRBV27
CASSPLLPADTQYF
TGTGCCAGCAGTCCCCTCCTTCCTGCAGATACGCAGTATTTT
>TRBJ1-6|15|NA|NA|TRBV19
CASSIGAQTGSPLHF
TGTGCCAGTAGTATAGGTGCGCAGACTGGGTCACCCCTCCACTTT
>TRBJ2-1|16|TRBD2|NA|TRBV4-1
CASSQRGSGGPNEQFF
TGCGCCAGCAGCCAAAGGGGTAGCGGGGGTCCCAATGAGCAGTTCTTC
>TRBJ2-1|16|NA|few|TRBV30
CAWSRIGAIFNNEQFF
TGTGCCTGGAGTCGAATCGGAGCAATCTTTAACAATGAGCAGTTCTTC
>TRBJ1-5|15|TRBD1|NA|TRBV10-2
CASSDTGGRNQPQHF
TGCGCCAGCAGCGATACAGGGGGCCGCAATCAGCCCCAGCATTTT
>TRBJ1-5|17|TRBD1|NA|TRBV28
CASSSGTGGFSNQPQHF
TGTGCCAGCAGCTCCGGGACAGGGGGTTTTAGCAATCAGCCCCAGCATTTT
>TRBJ2-7|13|TRBD2|NA|TRBV4-2
CASSQETSDEQYF
TGTGCCAGCAGCCAAGAGACTAGCGACGAGCAGTACTTC
>TRBJ1-2|14|NA|NA|TRBV2
CASNVGGGNYGYTF
TGTGCCAGCAATGTGGGAGGAGGTAACTATGGCTACACCTTC
>TRBJ1-2|11|NA|NA|TRBV28
CASWSVYGYTF
TGTGCCAGCTGGTCGGTCTATGGCTACACCTTC
>TRBJ2-1|16|TRBD2|NA|TRBV9
CASSPRAGGDPREQFF
TGTGCCAGCAGCCCCAGAGCGGGGGGCGACCCCAGGGAGCAGTTCTTC
>TRBJ1-5|13|NA|NA|TRBV6-5
CASSAQQGQPQHF
TGTGCCAGCAGTGCCCAACAGGGTCAGCCCCAGCATTTT
>TRBJ2-3|12|NA|NA|TRBV28
CASSYTTDTQYF
TGTGCCAGCAGTTACACCACAGATACGCAGTATTTT
>TRBJ1-6|17|NA|NA|TRBV10-3
CAISESGRGADNSPLHF
TGTGCCATCAGTGAGTCGGGCAGGGGCGCAGATAATTCACCCCTCCACTTT
>TRBJ1-1|14|NA|NA|TRBV19
CASSIRGLNTEAFF
TGTGCCAGTAGTATTCGGGGGTTGAACACTGAAGCTTTCTTT
>TRBJ2-7|16|TRBD2|NA|TRBV6-1
CASSEESAGLAGKQYF
TGTGCCAGCAGTGAAGAATCGGCGGGTCTAGCGGGGAAGCAGTACTTC
>TRBJ1-3|14|NA|NA|TRBV7-7
CASSLDRGGNTIYF
TGTGCCAGCAGCTTGGATAGGGGAGGAAACACCATATATTTT
>TRBJ2-7|15|NA|few|TRBV7-2
CASSPALGVGREQYF
TGTGCCAGCAGCCCCGCCCTAGGGGTCGGACGGGAGCAGTACTTC
>TRBJ2-3|15|NA|once|TRBV2
CASSFTGSSTDTQYF
TGTGCCAGCAGTTTCACAGGTTCTAGCACAGATACGCAGTATTTT
>TRBJ2-7|12|NA|NA|TRBV7-8
CASSSGAIEQYF
TGTGCCAGCAGCTCCGGAGCCATCGAGCAGTACTTC
>TRBJ1-3|12|NA|NA|TRBV5-6
CASSIQGNTIYF
TGTGCCAGCAGCATACAGGGAAACACCATATATTTT
>TRBJ1-6|17|NA|few|TRBV4-2
CASSQERSTPSESPLHF
TGTGCCAGCAGCCAAGAGCGGTCCACCCCATCCGAATCACCCCTCCACTTT
>TRBJ2-2|14|TRBD1|NA|TRBV5-4
CASSLETGPGELFF
TGTGCCAGCAGCTTGGAGACAGGGCCCGGGGAGCTGTTTTTT
>TRBJ1-3|16|TRBD1|NA|TRBV5-1
CASSLGDSLSGNTIYF
TGCGCCAGCAGCCTTGGGGACAGCCTCTCTGGAAACACCATATATTTT
>TRBJ2-1|16|TRBD2|once|TRBV9
CASSPLAGGTYNEQFF
TGTGCCAGCAGCCCCTTGGCGGGGGGCACCTACAATGAGCAGTTCTTC
>TRBJ2-1|12|NA|NA|TRBV7-2
CASSLVDWEQFF
TGTGCCAGCAGCTTAGTAGACTGGGAGCAGTTCTTC
>TRBJ2-1|15|TRBD2|once|TRBV7-2
CASNLGLAGGNEQFF
TGTGCCAGCAACCTTGGACTAGCGGGAGGGAATGAGCAGTTCTTC
>TRBJ1-1|12|NA|NA|TRBV7-9
CASSLGGGETFF
TGTGCCAGCAGCTTAGGGGGGGGAGAAACTTTCTTT
>TRBJ1-4|16|NA|few|TRBV19
CASNELYFAGGEKLFF
TGTGCCAGTAACGAGTTGTATTTTGCTGGTGGTGAAAAACTGTTTTTT
>TRBJ1-2|12|NA|NA|TRBV30
CAWSVGQYGYTF
TGTGCCTGGAGTGTTGGACAGTATGGCTACACCTTC
>TRBJ1-1|15|NA|few|TRBV5-4
CASSKTGHKNTEAFF
TGTGCCAGCAGTAAAACGGGACATAAGAACACTGAAGCTTTCTTT
>TRBJ2-5|14|TRBD1|NA|TRBV7-3
CASSPTGAGETQYF
TGTGCCAGCAGCCCAACAGGGGCCGGAGAGACCCAGTACTTC
>TRBJ1-5|13|TRBD1|NA|TRBV19
CASGRQGNQPQHF
TGTGCCAGTGGAAGACAGGGAAATCAGCCCCAGCATTTT
>TRBJ1-1|15|NA|once|TRBV25-1
CASSEYLGGGTEAFF
TGTGCCAGCAGTGAATATTTGGGGGGAGGGACTGAAGCTTTCTTT
>TRBJ1-1|14|NA|NA|TRBV29-1
CSAREGTWDTEAFF
TGCAGCGCCCGGGAAGGAACCTGGGACACTGAAGCTTTCTTT
>TRBJ2-7|15|NA|NA|TRBV7-6
CASSLSPGYSYEQYF
TGTGCCAGCAGCTTAAGTCCGGGATATTCCTACGAGCAGTACTTC
>TRBJ2-5|11|NA|NA|TRBV30
CAWRTAEAQYF
TGTGCCTGGAGGACCGCCGAGGCGCAGTACTTC